This T cell receptor (beta chain) was observed in a study of human T cells and chemical hapten exposure. Findings of the study overall: Patch test score was positively correlated with the counts of PT1 expanded TCRs. Versus controls, significantly more large CDR3 similarity clusters arose from expanded TCRs. DPC sensitization produced no change in TCRs with frequency above 1 in 1000.

Time point indicated: patch test 1, 2 weeks after DPC sensitization. Documented treatment: therapeutic diphenylcyclopropenone sensitization with weekly scalp DPC. TCRdb reanalysed the RACE reads using MiXCR and keeps one entry per CDR3 protein. The repertoire holds about 360,000 distinct CDR3 sequences, with about 4.8% as singletons. Details on this clonotype: What it binds is unknown.

In germline, CDR1 is KGHSH, CDR2 LQKENI. There are 15 residues in the CDR3. The V end was cut by 0 bases, the J end by 2 bases, with 10 bases between. This clonotype was obtained from a woman aged 45 to 65 with alopecia areata. Some clones in this sample may be carry-over from other donors' samples. Sequences were derived from whole blood, sampled in connection with sensitization to the hapten diphenylcyclopropenone (DPC). The V gene is TRBV18, the J gene TRBJ1-2; D gene unclear. The CDR3 DNA follows: TGTGCCAGCTCACCACCGGGTGCAGGAAACTATGGCTACACCTTC. Its protein is CASSPPGAGNYGYTF.